This T cell receptor beta chain was documented in a study of blood T cell repertoires in COVID-19. For the study at large: Samples taken during acute and convalescent COVID-19 were collected in the United States, Italy and Spain. From T cells, B-cell-depleted T cells, or PBMCs came the material, which was cDNA or gDNA.

This clone has a handful of counts. Methods used by the authors: Reference gene primer amplification gave nucleated cell count estimates. The assay was immunoSEQ multiplex PCR, and TCRdb's table has in-frame clones only and misses some. V and J calls and clone size are those listed in that table; D and trimming were worked out from the DNA. The repertoire holds about 250,000 clones, with roughly 91% as singletons. CDR1 and CDR2 (germline): MNHEY, SMNVEV (reference sequence). CDR3 length: 14 amino acids. With 0 bases removed from V and 5 bases from J, the gap between germline ends came to 10 bases. The chain uses TRBV27 and TRBJ2-5, with D possibly matching TRBD1 (6 bases). Material for sequencing was peripheral blood. This receptor was obtained from a woman aged 40-49 years who had recovered from COVID-19. The CDR3 loop reads CASSLSGTRETQYF. The CDR3 region has the DNA TGTGCCAGCAGTTTATCGGGGACAAGGGAGACCCAGTACTTC.